The 20 T cell receptor beta chains below were found in one sample sequenced in a study of blood T cell repertoires in COVID-19. Measured with immunoSEQ multiplex PCR; TCRdb has only the in-frame clones, and not every one. The repertoire holds roughly 150,000 clones, with roughly 89% as singletons. Input material: peripheral blood. The receptors were gathered from a woman in her seventies with COVID-19, enrolled during active disease.

V usage is TRBV19 and J usage is TRBJ2-2; 9 nucleotides agree with TRBD1. CDR3 length: 15 residues. The junction had 7 bases not matched to a gene; V was cut back by 7 bases and J by 4 bases. CDR1 LNHDA and CDR2 SQIVND come from the germline V gene (reference sequence). The CDR3 DNA reads TGTGCCAGTACCACAGGGGGCTCGGGCACCGGGGAGCTGTTTTTT. Its protein product is CASTTGGSGTGELFF. Complete variable domain (other parts from reference TRBV19 and TRBJ2-2): DGGITQSPKYLFRKEGQNVTLSCEQNLNHDAMYWYRQDPGQGLRLIYYSQIVNDFQKGDIAEGYSVSREKKESFPLTVTSAQKNPTAFYLCASTTGGSGTGELFFGEGSRLTVL.

The chain carries TRBV18 and TRBJ2-1; D gene unclear. Germline loops: CDR1 KGHSH, CDR2 LQKENI. V dropped 2 bases and J dropped 0 bases, with 11 bases sitting between them. The CDR3 is made up of 16 amino acids. The CDR3: CASSPGPLPSYNEQFF. CDR3 DNA: TGTGCCAGCTCACCAGGCCCCCTTCCCTCCTACAATGAGCAGTTCTTC.

J is TRBJ2-3 and V is TRBV4-1, with TRBD2 identical over 9 bases. V shed 2 bases, J shed 2 bases, and the junction held 8 bases outside the gene matches. The CDR3 consists of 17 residues. Germline V gene sequence: CDR1 MGHRA, CDR2 YSYEKL. This CDR3 is CASSQPRASGVTDTQYF. The CDR3 coding sequence is TGCGCCAGCAGCCAACCAAGAGCTAGCGGGGTCACAGATACGCAGTATTTT.

This chain links TRBV2 with TRBJ1-3, with 8 nucleotides matching TRBD1. The CDR3 has 13 residues. Germline assignment: CDR1 SNHLY and CDR2 FYNNEI. V trimming: 6 bases; J trimming: 2 bases; junction bases outside the gene matches: 0. CDR3 sequence (DNA): TGTGCCAGCAGGGGACAGGCTGGAAACACCATATATTTT. Its translation: CASRGQAGNTIYF.

In its sample, this clone was seen once. V usage is TRBV11-2 and J usage is TRBJ2-3, with D possibly matching TRBD1 (5 bases). CDR3 length: 17 residues. Germline-derived CDR1 and CDR2 are SGHAT and FQNNGV. The V and J ends lost 5 bases and 0 bases respectively, with 18 bases between them. This CDR3 is CASSPGWLGVSTDTQYF. CDR3 nucleotides: TGTGCCAGCAGCCCCGGATGGTTAGGGGTAAGCACAGATACGCAGTATTTT.

The chain couples TRBV16 to TRBJ2-5; the match to TRBD1 covers 9 bases. Germline V gene lookup returns CDR1 KGHSY and CDR2 FQNENV. V was pared by 0 bases and J by 5 bases, with 13 bases of the junction left unmatched. This CDR3 has 18 amino acids. CDR3 in DNA: TGTGCCAGCAGCCAATCTCAGCCGGGACAGGGTTCCAAGGAGACCCAGTACTTC. Its protein is CASSQSQPGQGSKETQYF.

CDR3 amino acids: CASSQVNGGNRDYTF. The CDR3 DNA is TGCGCCAGCAGCCAAGTCAACGGGGGGAACAGGGACTACACCTTC. The chain links TRBV4-1 to TRBJ1-2; TRBD1 might be the D (6 bases). V was clipped by 1 base and J by 10 bases, with 19 bases between them. Looked up from germline, CDR1 is MGHRA and CDR2 is YSYEKL. This CDR3 has 15 residues.

To note about this clone: At the DNA level, this CDR3 is encoded by other sequences in the same sample as well. The chain is built from TRBV2 and TRBJ2-2, with D perhaps TRBD2 (6 bases). The germline V gene has CDR1 SNHLY and CDR2 FYNNEI. The CDR3 extends over 14 amino acids. Trimming shortened V by 3 bases and J by 4 bases, and 9 bases separated the two germline ends. The CDR3 reads CASSEVGGTGELFF. The CDR3 nucleotides read TGTGCCAGCAGTGAGGTCGGGGGCACCGGGGAGCTGTTTTTT. The full variable domain, completed using reference TRBV2 and TRBJ2-2, is EPEVTQTPSHQVTQMGQEVILRCVPISNHLYFYWYRQILGQKVEFLVSFYNNEISEKSEIFDDQFSVERPDGSNFTLKIRSTKLEDSAMYFCASSEVGGTGELFFGEGSRLTVL.

This chain joins TRBV6-5 and TRBJ1-1, with D unclear. The germline V gene encodes CDR1 MNHEY and CDR2 SVGAGI. CDR3 length: 15 residues. With 7 bases removed from V and 3 bases from J, the gap between germline ends came to 18 bases. Here the CDR3 reads CASTAFSLRDTEAFF. In DNA form, the CDR3 reads TGTGCCAGCACCGCCTTTTCCCTGCGGGACACTGAAGCTTTCTTT.

The chain uses TRBV9 and TRBJ1-3, with D tentatively TRBD1 (6 bases). CDR1 is SGDLS, CDR2 YYNGEE, per germline. The CDR3 totals 16 residues. V lost 0 bases to trimming and J lost 0 bases, with 10 bases between them. The CDR3 here is CASSVEAGASGNTIYF. The CDR3 DNA follows: TGTGCCAGCAGCGTAGAAGCAGGGGCCTCTGGAAACACCATATATTTT.

The chain has TRBV7-9 and TRBJ2-2, with D possibly TRBD1 on 6 matching bases. Germline loops: CDR1 SEHNR, CDR2 FQNEAQ (reference sequence). Deletions cut 4 bases from V and 3 bases from J, with 9 bases between. CDR3 size: 14 residues. CDR3 region: CASSSNRDTGELFF. CDR3 coding DNA: TGTGCCAGCAGCTCAAACAGGGACACCGGGGAGCTGTTTTTT.

This chain links TRBV19 with TRBJ1-4; D is ambiguous. This CDR3 is built from 13 residues. Looked up from germline, CDR1 is LNHDA and CDR2 is SQIVND (reference sequence). The V and J ends lost 6 bases and 8 bases respectively, with 13 bases between them. CDR3 DNA sequence: TGTGCCAGTAGCCCCAATGAGATAGAAAAACTGTTTTTT. It is translated as CASSPNEIEKLFF.

This clone was observed a single time. The rearrangement links TRBV7-8 to TRBJ2-5; 12 nucleotides match TRBD2. V was clipped by 1 base and J by 5 bases; unmatched bases: 5. The CDR3 has 16 amino acids. Germline V lookup: CDR1 SGHVS, CDR2 FQNEAQ. CDR3 protein: CASSLELAGGGETQYF. For the CDR3, the DNA is TGTGCCAGCAGCTTAGAACTAGCGGGGGGCGGGGAGACCCAGTACTTC.

This clone was counted once. J is TRBJ1-5 and V is TRBV19; D possibly corresponds to TRBD1 (6 bases). The germline V and J ends were trimmed by 5 bases and 4 bases, with 9 bases remaining between them. The germline CDR1 and CDR2 sequences are LNHDA and SQIVND (reference sequence). This CDR3 is 13 amino acids long. This CDR3 reads CASSQGINQPQHF. The CDR3, as DNA: TGTGCCAGTAGTCAGGGGATTAATCAGCCCCAGCATTTT.

The chain couples TRBV3-1 (or the pseudogene TRBV3-2) to TRBJ1-1; 7 nucleotides agree with TRBD1. V lost 4 bases, J lost 5 bases, and 4 bases stayed unmatched. The CDR3 totals 13 residues. The germline V gene encodes CDR1 LGHDT and CDR2 YNNKEL (reference sequence). The DNA of the CDR3 is TGTGCCAGCAGCCGACAGGGAGGTACTGAAGCTTTCTTT. Translated: CASSRQGGTEAFF.

The chain joins TRBV27 to TRBJ2-1; 14 nucleotides agree with TRBD2. Germline loops: CDR1 MNHEY, CDR2 SMNVEV (reference sequence). The length of the CDR3 is 18 residues. With V trimmed by 4 bases and J by 8 bases, 13 bases remained unmatched. The DNA for the CDR3 is TGTGCCAGCAGTTCCGGGACTAGCGGGGGAGTCGGGGTCTATGAGCAGTTCTTC. Translating gives CASSSGTSGGVGVYEQFF.

The rearrangement links TRBV5-8 to TRBJ1-5, with 7 nucleotides matching TRBD1. V lost 1 base and J lost 2; bases outside the gene matches: 6. Germline CDR1 is SGHTS and CDR2 is YDEGEE. There are 16 residues in the CDR3. DNA for the CDR3: TGTGCCAGCAGCTTGTCAGACAGGGCTGGCAATCAGCCCCAGCATTTT. Translation gives CASSLSDRAGNQPQHF.

V is TRBV2 and J is TRBJ1-5, with D uncertain. The CDR3 spans 14 residues. Trimming removed 4 bases at V and 0 bases at J, with 7 bases between. Germline lookup yields CDR1 SNHLY and CDR2 FYNNEI. The CDR3: CASSVSHSNQPQHF. In DNA, the CDR3 is TGTGCCAGCAGTGTTAGCCATAGCAATCAGCCCCAGCATTTT.

DNA of the CDR3: TGTGCCAGCATCGCCACAGGGGATTACTATGGCTACACCTTC. Protein: CASIATGDYYGYTF. This chain uses TRBV28 with TRBJ1-2; 7 bases are shared with TRBD1. After removal of 7 bases from V and 3 bases from J, the junction contained 8 bases not matched to a gene. The length of the CDR3 is 14 residues. Germline V gene lookup returns CDR1 MDHEN and CDR2 SYDVKM.

The V gene is TRBV11-2, the J gene TRBJ2-7; 7 nucleotides align to TRBD1. Per the germline V gene, CDR1 is SGHAT and CDR2 is FQNNGV. There are 18 residues in the CDR3. Unmatched junction bases numbered 12, after V lost 1 base and J lost 0 bases. The CDR3 loop is CASSLASLGQSSSYEQYF. CDR3 in DNA: TGTGCCAGCAGCTTAGCGTCTTTGGGACAGTCGAGCTCCTACGAGCAGTACTTC.